This is a list of T cell receptor beta chains from one sample in a study of response to subunit inactivated influenza vaccine. From the RT-PCR reads, TCRdb called clonotypes with MiXCR, one entry per CDR3 protein. This sample yields 300,000 to 350,000 distinct CDR3 sequences, of which less than 25% are seen a single time; roughly 10% belongs to the top ten. Sequencing was performed on PBMCs from blood, taken about 19 months after vaccination. Source of these receptors: a man aged 45-69 years who received an inactivated influenza vaccine. CDR3s include the opening cysteine and the closing phenylalanine or tryptophan. The order of the fields is J gene, D gene, V gene, clone size, CDR3 DNA, CDR3 protein. A D gene is named only where the DNA matches it firmly. Size tells how often a clone was seen (once, few, many) or the class of an expanded clone, and some rows leave it out.

j_call: TRBJ2-7
d_call: TRBD2
v_call: TRBV11-1
clone_size: -
cdr3_nt: TGTGCCAGCAGCTTAGAACCACCGCGGGGGAGGAGGGTTGTCTACGAGCAGTACTTC
cdr3_aa: CASSLEPPRGRRVVYEQYF

j_call: TRBJ1-4
d_call: -
v_call: TRBV6-2/TRBV6-3
clone_size: few
cdr3_nt: TGTGCCAGCAGCCCCGGGCCCTCAGTTCGCCATGAAAAACTGTTTTTT
cdr3_aa: CASSPGPSVRHEKLFF

j_call: TRBJ2-1
d_call: -
v_call: TRBV7-9
clone_size: few
cdr3_nt: TGTGCCAGCAGCTCCCTGGACAGCAATGAGCAGTTCTTC
cdr3_aa: CASSSLDSNEQFF

j_call: TRBJ2-3
d_call: TRBD2
v_call: TRBV5-1
clone_size: few
cdr3_nt: TGCGCCAGCAGCTTGGACCCGGGGGGGGATACGCAGTATTTT
cdr3_aa: CASSLDPGGDTQYF

j_call: TRBJ2-5
d_call: -
v_call: TRBV28
clone_size: -
cdr3_nt: TGTGCCAGTCAGGGGTGGTTCGAGCAAGAGACCCAGTACTTC
cdr3_aa: CASQGWFEQETQYF

j_call: TRBJ1-2
d_call: -
v_call: TRBV3-1
clone_size: few
cdr3_nt: TGTGCCAGCAGCCAAGAGATCGGAAGGCGGCATGGCTACACCTTC
cdr3_aa: CASSQEIGRRHGYTF

j_call: TRBJ1-5
d_call: -
v_call: TRBV25-1
clone_size: few
cdr3_nt: TGTGCCAGCAGGCAGGCTGGGCGCAATCAGCCCCAGCATTTT
cdr3_aa: CASRQAGRNQPQHF

j_call: TRBJ2-3
d_call: TRBD2
v_call: TRBV11-2
clone_size: few
cdr3_nt: TGTGCCAGCAGCTTCCTCTGGGGAGGGCAAGATACGCAGTATTTT
cdr3_aa: CASSFLWGGQDTQYF

j_call: TRBJ2-5
d_call: -
v_call: TRBV9
clone_size: many
cdr3_nt: TGTGCCAGCAGCGTCGGGACCCTCGGCGAGACCCAGTACTTC
cdr3_aa: CASSVGTLGETQYF

j_call: TRBJ1-5
d_call: -
v_call: TRBV19
clone_size: -
cdr3_nt: TGTGCCAGTAGCCCGGGACAAGGGAATCAGGCCCAGCATTTT
cdr3_aa: CASSPGQGNQAQHF

j_call: TRBJ1-2
d_call: TRBD1
v_call: TRBV20-1
clone_size: -
cdr3_nt: TGCAGTGCTAGATCCGGACAGGGGACCTATGGCTACACCTTC
cdr3_aa: CSARSGQGTYGYTF

j_call: TRBJ1-5
d_call: -
v_call: TRBV2
clone_size: many
cdr3_nt: TGTGCCAGCAGAAGGGAGGGCAATCAGCCCCAGCATTTT
cdr3_aa: CASRREGNQPQHF

j_call: TRBJ2-3
d_call: -
v_call: TRBV20-1
clone_size: -
cdr3_nt: TGCAGTGCTAGCCCTAAGCTAGATACGCAGTATTTT
cdr3_aa: CSASPKLDTQYF

j_call: TRBJ2-1
d_call: -
v_call: TRBV5-1
clone_size: few
cdr3_nt: TGCGCCAGCAGCCGGCCTAGGGCGGGTCTCTCCTACAATGAGCAGTTCTTC
cdr3_aa: CASSRPRAGLSYNEQFF

j_call: TRBJ2-3
d_call: TRBD2
v_call: TRBV27
clone_size: -
cdr3_nt: TGTGCCAGCAGTTGGGTAGCGGGGAAAGGGGATACGCAGTATTTT
cdr3_aa: CASSWVAGKGDTQYF

j_call: TRBJ2-2
d_call: TRBD1
v_call: TRBV7-2
clone_size: many
cdr3_nt: TGTGCCAGCAGCGCACAGGGGGCTTACACCGGGGAGCTGTTTTTT
cdr3_aa: CASSAQGAYTGELFF

j_call: TRBJ2-1
d_call: TRBD2
v_call: TRBV20-1
clone_size: once
cdr3_nt: TGCAGCCCGCTAGCGGGAGGTTACAATGAGCAGTTCTTC
cdr3_aa: CSPLAGGYNEQFF

j_call: TRBJ1-3
d_call: -
v_call: TRBV4-2
clone_size: -
cdr3_nt: TGTGCCAGCAGCCAAGAGCGGGATTTCTCTGGAAACACCATATATTTT
cdr3_aa: CASSQERDFSGNTIYF

j_call: TRBJ1-1
d_call: TRBD1
v_call: TRBV25-1
clone_size: -
cdr3_nt: TGTGCCAGCAGTGACCCAGGGGGAGGGACTGAAGCTTTCTTT
cdr3_aa: CASSDPGGGTEAFF

j_call: TRBJ2-1
d_call: -
v_call: TRBV6-5
clone_size: few
cdr3_nt: TGTGCCAGCAGTTACAGGGCCCCCGTAAACTACAATGAGCAGTTCTTC
cdr3_aa: CASSYRAPVNYNEQFF

j_call: TRBJ1-6
d_call: TRBD1
v_call: TRBV4-1
clone_size: few
cdr3_nt: TGCGCCAGCAGCCCGGGGCAGGGGGCGAAAAATTCACCCCTCCACTTT
cdr3_aa: CASSPGQGAKNSPLHF

j_call: TRBJ2-1
d_call: TRBD1
v_call: TRBV6-1
clone_size: -
cdr3_nt: TGTGCCACCCAGGGGGAGCTTTACAATGAGCAGTTCTTC
cdr3_aa: CATQGELYNEQFF

j_call: TRBJ1-6
d_call: TRBD1
v_call: TRBV10-3
clone_size: few
cdr3_nt: TGTGCCATCAGTGAGACTTCAGGACAGGCTAATAATTCACCCCTCCACTTT
cdr3_aa: CAISETSGQANNSPLHF

j_call: TRBJ1-5
d_call: TRBD1
v_call: TRBV19
clone_size: -
cdr3_nt: TGTGCCAGTAGTCTAACAAGGGACAGGGCCTACAATCAGCCCCAGCATTTT
cdr3_aa: CASSLTRDRAYNQPQHF

j_call: TRBJ2-7
d_call: -
v_call: TRBV3-1
clone_size: -
cdr3_nt: TGTGCCAGCAGCCAAGATCTGGCGGGAAGGCGGGAGCAGTACTTC
cdr3_aa: CASSQDLAGRREQYF

j_call: TRBJ2-5
d_call: TRBD2
v_call: TRBV24-1
clone_size: few
cdr3_nt: TGTGCCACCAGCCCCGGGGGACTAGCGGGAATAGAGACCCAGTACTTC
cdr3_aa: CATSPGGLAGIETQYF

j_call: TRBJ2-1
d_call: TRBD2
v_call: TRBV7-3
clone_size: few
cdr3_nt: TGTGCCAGCAGCTATAGCGGGAGGACCTACAATGAGCAGTTCTTC
cdr3_aa: CASSYSGRTYNEQFF

j_call: TRBJ2-7
d_call: TRBD2
v_call: TRBV3-1
clone_size: -
cdr3_nt: TGTGCCAGCAGCCATCTCGGACTAGCAGGCGACGAGCAGTACTTC
cdr3_aa: CASSHLGLAGDEQYF